This passage covers 10 T cell receptor beta chains from one sample sequenced in a study of T cells in Graves' hyperthyroidism and ophthalmopathy. The source material, RNA transcripts, was used to amplify TCR beta CDR3 regions. RT-PCR in the first round (using the HTBI primer set) targeted the TCR CDR3. MiXCR, run by TCRdb on the multiplex PCR reads, gives a single entry per CDR3 protein. The sample records 550,000 to 850,000 distinct CDR3 sequences, approximately 19% being singletons. Specimen: blood. The receptors come from a woman aged 50 to 60 with Graves' hyperthyroidism that later progressed to Graves' ophthalmopathy.

In its sample, this clonotype was seen a few times. The rearrangement links TRBV20-1 to TRBJ2-1; 7 bases are a match to TRBD2. The germline gives CDR1 DFQATT, CDR2 SNEGSKA (reference sequence). With V trimmed by 6 bases and J by 7 bases, 15 bases remained unmatched. The CDR3 has 15 amino acids. The CDR3 sequence: CSAKLEVGGGNEQFF. As DNA, the CDR3 is TGCAGTGCCAAGTTAGAGGTTGGGGGGGGGAATGAGCAGTTCTTC.

This clonotype has a count of ten or more. The J gene is TRBJ1-2, the V gene TRBV12-3 or TRBV12-4; no clear D gene. The CDR3 totals 13 residues. V lost 0 bases and J lost 7, with 9 bases in between. CDR3 nucleotide sequence: TGTGCCAGCAGTTTAGCAGTGCGGCTTGGCTACACCTTC. Residues: CASSLAVRLGYTF.

The V gene is TRBV12-3 or TRBV12-4, the J gene TRBJ2-4, with 10 bases lining up with TRBD1. The junction had 5 bases not matched to a gene; V was cut back by 6 bases and J by 0 bases. This CDR3 is 16 amino acids long. The CDR3 loop is CASRTGQGTAKNIQYF. The CDR3 DNA sequence: TGTGCCAGCAGAACGGGACAGGGGACAGCCAAAAACATTCAGTACTTC.

This clonotype was counted ten times or more. The chain uses TRBV20-1 and TRBJ2-7; tentative D call: TRBD1 (5 bases). Germline CDR1 reads DFQATT; CDR2 reads SNEGSKA (reference sequence). V shed 5 bases and J shed 0 bases, with 17 bases lying between them. The CDR3 is made up of 15 amino acids. The CDR3, as DNA: TGCAGTGCTCGATGGGTCTCAGGGTACTCCTACGAGCAGTACTTC. Amino acid sequence: CSARWVSGYSYEQYF.

This clonotype was detected many times. This chain links TRBV29-1 with TRBJ1-1; maybe TRBD1 (6 bases). Germline V gives CDR1 SQVTM, CDR2 ANQGSEA. V was clipped by 8 bases and J by 2 bases, with 15 bases between them. The CDR3 is 13 amino acids. The CDR3 is CSTRQVANTEAFF. The DNA for the CDR3 is TGCAGCACCCGACAGGTGGCAAACACTGAAGCTTTCTTT.

As regards this clonotype: This likely comes from a read error, as the CDR3 has no conserved phenylalanine or tryptophan at its end. The chain couples TRBV12-3 or TRBV12-4 to TRBJ1-5; D gene uncertain. CDR3 length: 15 amino acids. DNA of the CDR3: TGTGCCGGCAGTTTAGCGGGGTTCGGCAATCAGCCCCAGCATCTT. Encoded protein: CAGSLAGFGNQPQHL.

This clonotype has at least ten counts. The chain has TRBV18 and TRBJ2-1; either TRBD1 or TRBD2 may fit D (5 bases each). V was trimmed by 6 bases and J by 0 bases, leaving 9 bases between them. This CDR3 spans 14 amino acids. Germline V gives CDR1 KGHSH, CDR2 LQKENI. CDR3 DNA: TGTGCCAGCTCCAGGGAGAGCTCCTACAATGAGCAGTTCTTC. It is translated as CASSRESSYNEQFF.

The rearrangement joins TRBV2 to TRBJ1-6; no firm D call. Germline values: CDR1 SNHLY, CDR2 FYNNEI. Between the trimmed V and J ends, which lost 7 bases and 10 bases, there was a span of 14 bases. CDR3 length: 13 amino acids. The CDR3 sequence is CASNSQASSPLHF. For the CDR3, the DNA is TGTGCCAGCAATTCGCAGGCGAGCTCACCCCTCCACTTT.

Ten or more counts support this clonotype. The chain links TRBV20-1 to TRBJ2-2; D might be TRBD1 (6 bases). This CDR3 region has 13 residues. Germline V lookup: CDR1 DFQATT, CDR2 SNEGSKA (reference sequence). Trimming shortened V by 6 bases and J by 0 bases, and 8 bases separated the two germline ends. The CDR3 nucleotides are TGCAGTGCGCGGACAGCGAACACCGGGGAGCTGTTTTTT. This codes for CSARTANTGELFF.

The chain employs TRBV6-1 and TRBJ2-1; TRBD2 might be the D (6 bases). The germline CDR1 and CDR2 sequences are MNHNS and SASEGT. This CDR3 contains 19 residues. Trimming shortened V by 4 bases and J by 4 bases, and 26 bases separated the two germline ends. The CDR3 protein is CASSVVGLAINPSYNEQFF. CDR3 DNA: TGTGCCAGCAGTGTGGTGGGACTGGCGATCAATCCTTCTTACAATGAGCAGTTCTTC.